This passage covers 5 T cell receptor beta chains from one sample sequenced in a study of human T cells and chemical hapten exposure. TCRdb independently ran MiXCR on the RACE reads; one entry per CDR3 protein. The repertoire includes over 85,000 distinct CDR3 sequences, around 12% of them detected once, and roughly 2.1% sits in the top ten. Time point given: patch test 1, 2 weeks after DPC sensitization. As to treatment: therapeutic diphenylcyclopropenone sensitization with weekly scalp DPC. This sample comprised whole blood, obtained in connection with sensitization to the hapten diphenylcyclopropenone (DPC). These receptors originate from a middle-aged woman with alopecia areata. Some clones in this sample may be carry-over from other donors' samples.

This clonotype was seen a few times. CDR3 protein: CATGGEVDEQYF. The CDR3 DNA follows: TGTGCCACTGGAGGAGAGGTGGACGAGCAGTACTTC. The chain joins TRBV2 to TRBJ2-7, with D possibly TRBD2 on 5 matching bases. The CDR3 runs 12 residues. V was cut by 10 bases and J by 5 bases, with 15 bases left in between. CDR1 SNHLY and CDR2 FYNNEI come from the germline V gene. Combining the CDR3 with reference TRBV2 and TRBJ2-7 gives the whole variable domain EPEVTQTPSHQVTQMGQEVILRCVPISNHLYFYWYRQILGQKVEFLVSFYNNEISEKSEIFDDQFSVERPDGSNFTLKIRSTKLEDSAMYFCATGGEVDEQYFGPGTRLTVT.

This clonotype was counted a few times. V is TRBV4-1 and J is TRBJ2-1; 14 positions match TRBD2. J gave up 1 base and V 3 bases, and 2 bases lay outside the gene matches. Per the germline V gene, CDR1 is MGHRA and CDR2 is YSYEKL. The CDR3 is made up of 17 amino acids. CDR3 nucleotide sequence: TGCGCCAGCAGCCAGGGACTAGCGGGAGATTCCTACAATGAGCAGTTCTTC. Residues: CASSQGLAGDSYNEQFF.

The rearrangement uses TRBV5-1 and TRBJ1-2; 7 bases align to TRBD1. The V gene's germline CDR1 is SGHRS and CDR2 YFSETQ. Trimming at V came to 4 bases and at J to 2 bases, leaving 5 bases not matched to a gene. CDR3 length: 14 amino acids. CDR3 region: CASSEGTENYGYTF. In DNA form, the CDR3 reads TGCGCCAGCAGCGAAGGGACAGAGAACTATGGCTACACCTTC.

This chain links TRBV28 with TRBJ2-7; the D gene is possibly TRBD2 (6 bases). The CDR3 is made up of 11 amino acids. Germline V gene data show CDR1 as MDHEN and CDR2 as SYDVKM. Trimming pared 7 bases from V and 5 bases from J, leaving 9 bases between. CDR3 coding DNA: TGTGCCAGCACACGGGAGCACGAGCAGTACTTC. Translating gives CASTREHEQYF.

V usage is TRBV4-1 and J usage is TRBJ1-5; no firm D call. V lost 4 bases and J lost 8, with 15 bases in between. CDR3 length equals 14 residues. CDR1 and CDR2 (germline): MGHRA, YSYEKL. The CDR3 here is CASSPIPGGEPQHF. The CDR3 nucleotides are TGCGCCAGCAGCCCGATTCCGGGAGGTGAGCCCCAGCATTTT.